The 17 T cell receptor beta chains presented below share a single source sample, sequenced in a study of T cells after yellow fever vaccination. TCRdb reanalysed the 5' RACE reads using MiXCR and keeps one entry per CDR3 protein. The sample shows about 360,000 distinct CDR3 sequences, approximately 6% of them seen only once. Sequenced here: PBMCs, sampled 5 days after the yellow fever booster vaccination. Every receptor here comes from a man younger than 40 who received the YFV17D yellow fever vaccine.

This clonotype was counted between two and nine times. The chain combines TRBV28 with TRBJ2-3; D tentatively reads TRBD1 or TRBD2 (6 bases each). CDR3 length: 16 amino acids. Trimming left V 6 bases short and J 2 bases short, with 18 bases between. Germline CDR1 MDHEN, CDR2 SYDVKM. The CDR3 DNA reads TGTGCCAGCAGAGGGGGAGGTCCACCCACCACAGATACGCAGTATTTT. It specifies CASRGGGPPTTDTQYF.

This chain links TRBV29-1 with TRBJ2-5; possible D gene TRBD2, 5 bases. The germline CDR1 and CDR2 sequences are SQVTM and ANQGSEA. The V end was cut by 8 bases, the J end by 2 bases, with 15 bases between. The CDR3 sequence is 13 residues long. Here the CDR3 reads CSISPAAQETQYF. CDR3 coding DNA: TGCAGCATCAGCCCAGCGGCTCAAGAGACCCAGTACTTC.

Ten or more counts support this clonotype. V gene TRBV7-2 combines with J gene TRBJ2-7; D is possibly TRBD1 or TRBD2 (5 bases each). The ends were cut back, 6 bases at V and 3 bases at J, with 9 bases in the middle. The CDR3 has 12 amino acids. CDR1 is SGHTA, CDR2 FQGNSA, per germline. The CDR3 region has the DNA TGTGCCAGCAGAGGGGCGGGCTACGAGCAGTACTTC. Its protein is CASRGAGYEQYF.

Turning to this clonotype: This may arise from a read error, as a much more abundant clone is one base away. This chain joins TRBV4-2 and TRBJ2-7; weak D call: TRBD2 (6 bases). Germline CDR1 is LGHNA and CDR2 is YNFKEQ. The CDR3 length is 14 residues. This CDR3 reads CARSPEGIPYEQYF. CDR3 DNA sequence: TGTGCCAGGAGCCCGGAGGGTATCCCCTACGAGCAGTACTTC.

The chain combines TRBV7-9 with TRBJ2-1; a possible D gene is TRBD2 (6 bases). Germline V gene lookup returns CDR1 SEHNR and CDR2 FQNEAQ (reference sequence). The CDR3 length is 15 residues. V gave up 5 bases and J gave up 8 bases, with 19 bases separating them. CDR3 residues: CASSTGRSPSHEQFF. CDR3 bases: TGTGCCAGCAGCACTGGGAGGTCCCCTTCACATGAGCAGTTCTTC.

The chain employs TRBV28 and TRBJ2-5; 13 bases match TRBD2. The J segment lost 3 bases and the V segment lost 10 bases, leaving 11 bases of the junction unmatched. The CDR3 consists of 16 residues. From germline, CDR1 is MDHEN and CDR2 SYDVKM. This CDR3 reads CATGMAGTSGEETQYF. CDR3 bases: TGTGCCACCGGGATGGCCGGGACTAGCGGGGAAGAGACCCAGTACTTC.

Here the CDR3 DNA reads TGCAGTGCAACTAGCGGGAGAACTAACAATGAGCAGTTCTTC. It is translated as CSATSGRTNNEQFF. This chain links TRBV20-1 with TRBJ2-1, with 11 bases identical to TRBD2. The trim removed 6 bases at V and 5 bases at J, leaving 6 bases unmatched. This CDR3 comprises 14 residues. Germline V CDR1 and CDR2: DFQATT, SNEGSKA (reference sequence).

Many counts were recorded for this clonotype. The rearrangement uses TRBV24-1 and TRBJ2-3, with D possibly being TRBD2 (5 bases). The length of the CDR3 is 13 residues. Germline V gene sequence: CDR1 KGHDR, CDR2 SFDVKD. V lost 8 bases to trimming and J lost 0 bases, with 8 bases between them. The CDR3: CATNGGSTDTQYF. DNA of the CDR3: TGTGCCACCAACGGCGGGAGCACAGATACGCAGTATTTT.

This clonotype has a handful of counts. This sequence joins TRBV20-1 and TRBJ2-3; 8 bases map to TRBD2. CDR1 DFQATT and CDR2 SNEGSKA come from the germline V gene (reference sequence). This CDR3 has 18 amino acids. The V gene end was trimmed by 0 bases and the J gene end by 1 base; junction bases not matched to a gene: 12. CDR3 residues: CSARDLKTAGGRTDTQYF. The CDR3 coding sequence is TGCAGTGCTAGAGATCTAAAAACTGCGGGAGGCCGCACAGATACGCAGTATTTT.

The V call is TRBV2, the J call TRBJ2-1, with D possibly TRBD1 on 6 matching bases. Germline V gives CDR1 SNHLY, CDR2 FYNNEI. The CDR3 is 14 residues long. Trimming took 4 bases from V and 7 from J, leaving 14 bases between them. The chain's CDR3 is CASSGGLVPNEQFF. The CDR3 nucleotides read TGTGCCAGCAGTGGGGGGCTAGTCCCGAATGAGCAGTTCTTC.

This clonotype came up a few times. The V gene is TRBV19, the J gene TRBJ1-5; maybe TRBD1 (6 bases). This CDR3 is 13 amino acids long. Looked up from germline, CDR1 is LNHDA and CDR2 is SQIVND (reference sequence). V was trimmed by 5 bases and J by 4 bases, leaving 9 bases between them. Here the CDR3 DNA reads TGTGCCAGTAGTCCGGGACATAATCAGCCCCAGCATTTT. It specifies CASSPGHNQPQHF.

This chain joins TRBV11-2 and TRBJ2-3, with D unresolved. The germline V gene encodes CDR1 SGHAT and CDR2 FQNNGV. The length of the CDR3 is 19 residues. V lost 2 bases to trimming and J lost 2 bases, with 23 bases between them. DNA of the CDR3: TGTGCCAGCAGCTTATTTTATATGAGACCCACACCCCTCACAGATACGCAGTATTTT. Amino acids: CASSLFYMRPTPLTDTQYF.

This clonotype was found a few times. This chain links TRBV20-1 with TRBJ1-2; perhaps TRBD1 as D (6 bases). The CDR3 loop spans 15 amino acids. The V end lost 2 bases, the J end lost 0 bases, and 13 bases lay between the germline ends. The V gene's germline CDR1 is DFQATT and CDR2 SNEGSKA (reference sequence). The DNA for the CDR3 is TGCAGTGCTAGATTGGGGGGCAGAGCTAACTATGGCTACACCTTC. Residues: CSARLGGRANYGYTF.

This chain links TRBV19 with TRBJ1-2, with 11 bases aligning to TRBD1. This CDR3 contains 14 residues. Germline CDR1 is LNHDA and CDR2 is SQIVND (reference sequence). The trim removed 5 bases at V and 8 bases at J, leaving 7 bases unmatched. This CDR3 is CASSLRTGGHGYTF. CDR3 DNA sequence: TGTGCCAGTAGTCTACGGACAGGGGGCCACGGCTACACCTTC.

This clonotype was counted a few times. V gene TRBV30 combines with J gene TRBJ2-7; D is unclear. Germline V CDR1 and CDR2: GTSNPN, SVGIG (reference sequence). V lost 3 bases to trimming and J lost 5 bases, with 8 bases between them. This CDR3 is 11 amino acids long. The CDR3 DNA follows: TGTGCCTGGAGATCCTTCCACGAGCAGTACTTC. Translating it yields CAWRSFHEQYF. Full variable domain (remainder filled in from reference TRBV30 and TRBJ2-7): SQTIHQWPATLVQPVGSPLSLECTVEGTSNPNLYWYRQAAGRGLQLLFYSVGIGQISSEVPQNLSASRPQDRQFILSSKKLLLSDSGFYLCAWRSFHEQYFGPGTRLTVT.

This clonotype was recorded a few times. The genes are TRBV5-1 and TRBJ2-3; no firm D call. Germline CDR1 and CDR2: SGHRS and YFSETQ. Trimming took 4 bases from V and 6 from J, leaving 12 bases between them. CDR3 length equals 13 residues. The CDR3 reads CASSTHLGDTQYF. CDR3 sequence (DNA): TGCGCCAGCAGCACCCACTTGGGGGATACGCAGTATTTT.

There are many counts of this clonotype. J is TRBJ2-3 and V is TRBV11-3; D is unresolved. The CDR3 consists of 14 residues. CDR1 is SGHNT, CDR2 YENEEA, per germline. Trimming cost V 2 bases and J 4 bases, with 10 bases left between them. The CDR3 nucleotides read TGTGCCAGCAGCTTAACCCCGGCGGCAGATACGCAGTATTTT. Residues: CASSLTPAADTQYF.